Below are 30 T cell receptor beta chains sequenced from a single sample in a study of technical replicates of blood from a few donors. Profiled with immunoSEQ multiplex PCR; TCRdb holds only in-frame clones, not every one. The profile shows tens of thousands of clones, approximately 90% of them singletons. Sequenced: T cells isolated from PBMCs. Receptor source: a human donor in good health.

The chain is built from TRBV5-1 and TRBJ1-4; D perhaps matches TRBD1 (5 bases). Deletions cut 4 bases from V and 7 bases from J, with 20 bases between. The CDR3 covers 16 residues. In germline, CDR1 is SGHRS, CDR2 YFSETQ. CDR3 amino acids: CASSPRARDITEKLFF. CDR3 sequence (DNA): TGCGCCAGCAGCCCCCGTGCCAGGGATATAACTGAAAAACTGTTTTTT. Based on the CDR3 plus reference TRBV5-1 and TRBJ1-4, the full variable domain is KAGVTQTPRYLIKTRGQQVTLSCSPISGHRSVSWYQQTPGQGLQFLFEYFSETQRNKGNFPGRFSGRQFSNSRSEMNVSTLELGDSALYLCASSPRARDITEKLFFGSGTQLSVL.

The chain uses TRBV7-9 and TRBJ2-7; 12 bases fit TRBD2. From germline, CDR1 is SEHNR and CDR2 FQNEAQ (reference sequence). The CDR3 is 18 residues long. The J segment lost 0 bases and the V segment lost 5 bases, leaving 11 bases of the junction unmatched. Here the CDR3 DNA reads TGTGCCAGCAGCCACCCACTAGCGGGGGGAACGATCTCCTACGAGCAGTACTTC. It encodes CASSHPLAGGTISYEQYF.

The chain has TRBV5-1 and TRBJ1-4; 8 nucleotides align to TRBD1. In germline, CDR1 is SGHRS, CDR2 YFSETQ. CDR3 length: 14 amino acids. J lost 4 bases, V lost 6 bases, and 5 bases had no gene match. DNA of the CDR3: TGCGCCAGCACTTGGGACAGGCTTAATGAAAAACTGTTTTTT. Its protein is CASTWDRLNEKLFF.

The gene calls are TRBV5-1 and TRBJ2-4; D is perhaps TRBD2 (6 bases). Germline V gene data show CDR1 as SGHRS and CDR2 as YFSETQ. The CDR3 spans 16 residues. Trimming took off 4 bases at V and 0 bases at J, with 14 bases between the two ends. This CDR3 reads CASSPIGGLAKNIQYF. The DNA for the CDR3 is TGCGCCAGCAGCCCCATCGGGGGACTAGCCAAAAACATTCAGTACTTC.

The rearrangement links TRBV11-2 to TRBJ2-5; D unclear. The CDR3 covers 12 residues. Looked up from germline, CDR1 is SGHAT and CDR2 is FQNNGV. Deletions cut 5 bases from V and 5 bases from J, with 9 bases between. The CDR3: CASSPLLETQYF. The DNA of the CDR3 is TGTGCCAGCAGCCCTCTTTTGGAGACCCAGTACTTC.

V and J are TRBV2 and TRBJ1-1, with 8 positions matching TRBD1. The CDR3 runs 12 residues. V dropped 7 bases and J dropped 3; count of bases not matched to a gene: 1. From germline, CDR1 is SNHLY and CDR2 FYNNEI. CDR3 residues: CASTDRDTEAFF. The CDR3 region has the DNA TGTGCCAGCACGGACAGGGACACTGAAGCTTTCTTT.

Written as DNA, the CDR3 is TGTGCCAGCTCACCACCCAGAAACACAGATACGCAGTATTTT. Translating gives CASSPPRNTDTQYF. This chain joins TRBV18 and TRBJ2-3, with no clear D. The CDR3 is made up of 14 amino acids. The V gene lost 0 bases and the J gene lost 2 bases, with 6 bases spanning the gap. The germline V gene encodes CDR1 KGHSH and CDR2 LQKENI.

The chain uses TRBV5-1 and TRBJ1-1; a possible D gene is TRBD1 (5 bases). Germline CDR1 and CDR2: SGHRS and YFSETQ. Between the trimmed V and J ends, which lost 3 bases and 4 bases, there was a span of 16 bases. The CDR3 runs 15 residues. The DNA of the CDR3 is TGCGCCAGCAGCTCCCCACAGCAGGGTGGCACTGAAGCTTTCTTT. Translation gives CASSSPQQGGTEAFF. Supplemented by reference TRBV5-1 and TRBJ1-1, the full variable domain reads KAGVTQTPRYLIKTRGQQVTLSCSPISGHRSVSWYQQTPGQGLQFLFEYFSETQRNKGNFPGRFSGRQFSNSRSEMNVSTLELGDSALYLCASSSPQQGGTEAFFGQGTRLTVV.

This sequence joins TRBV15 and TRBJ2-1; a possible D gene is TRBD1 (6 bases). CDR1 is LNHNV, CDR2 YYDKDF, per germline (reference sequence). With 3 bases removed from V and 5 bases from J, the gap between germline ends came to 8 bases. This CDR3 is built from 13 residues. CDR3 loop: CATSRNRDNEQFF. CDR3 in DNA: TGTGCCACCAGCAGGAACAGGGACAATGAGCAGTTCTTC.

In nucleotides, the CDR3 is TGTGCCAGCAGTGAGCCGGGACAGAGGTACGAGCAGTACTTC. Its translation: CASSEPGQRYEQYF. J is TRBJ2-7 and V is TRBV25-1; TRBD1 agrees at 7 bases. Germline V gives CDR1 MGHDK, CDR2 SYGVNS. This CDR3 is built from 14 residues. J gave up 4 bases and V 3 bases, and 6 bases lay outside the gene matches.

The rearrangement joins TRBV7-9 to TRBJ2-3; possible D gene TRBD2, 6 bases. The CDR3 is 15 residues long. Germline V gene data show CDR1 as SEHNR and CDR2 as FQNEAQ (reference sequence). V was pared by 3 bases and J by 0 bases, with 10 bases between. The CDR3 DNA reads TGTGCCAGCAGCTTTAGCGGAGTTAGCACAGATACGCAGTATTTT. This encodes CASSFSGVSTDTQYF.

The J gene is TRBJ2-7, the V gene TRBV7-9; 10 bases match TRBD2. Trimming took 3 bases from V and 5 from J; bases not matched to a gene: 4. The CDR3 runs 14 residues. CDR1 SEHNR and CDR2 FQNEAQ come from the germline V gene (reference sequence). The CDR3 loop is CASSFVLAGDEQYF. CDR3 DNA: TGTGCCAGCAGCTTTGTCCTAGCGGGAGACGAGCAGTACTTC.

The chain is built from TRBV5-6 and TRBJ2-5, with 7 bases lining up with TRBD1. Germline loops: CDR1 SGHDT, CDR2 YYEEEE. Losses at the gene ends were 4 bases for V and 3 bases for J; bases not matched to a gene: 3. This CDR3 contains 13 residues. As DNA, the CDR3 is TGTGCCAGCAGCCAAGACAGGGAAGAGACCCAGTACTTC. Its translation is CASSQDREETQYF. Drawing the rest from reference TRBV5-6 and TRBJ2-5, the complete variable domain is DAGVTQSPTHLIKTRGQQVTLRCSPKSGHDTVSWYQQALGQGPQFIFQYYEEEERQRGNFPDRFSGHQFPNYSSELNVNALLLGDSALYLCASSQDREETQYFGPGTRLLVL.

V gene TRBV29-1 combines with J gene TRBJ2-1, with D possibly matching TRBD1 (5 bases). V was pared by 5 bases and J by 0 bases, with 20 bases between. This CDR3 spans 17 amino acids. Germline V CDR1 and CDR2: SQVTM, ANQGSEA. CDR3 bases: TGCAGCGTTCCTTTTCAGGGTTCGGGCCTCTCCTACAATGAGCAGTTCTTC. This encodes CSVPFQGSGLSYNEQFF.

The CDR3 coding sequence is TGTGCCAGCAGCTTAGTCGGTCGGGGGCAAGAGACCCAGTACTTC. Translating gives CASSLVGRGQETQYF. The chain links TRBV7-6 to TRBJ2-5, with D tentatively TRBD2 (6 bases). Germline CDR1 and CDR2: SGHVS and FNYEAQ. The CDR3 is 15 amino acids. Deletions cut 1 base from V and 2 bases from J, with 11 bases between.

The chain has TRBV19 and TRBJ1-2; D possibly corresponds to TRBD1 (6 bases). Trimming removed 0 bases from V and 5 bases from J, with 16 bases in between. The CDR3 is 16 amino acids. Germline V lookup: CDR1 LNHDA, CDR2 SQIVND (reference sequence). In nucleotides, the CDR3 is TGTGCCAGTAGTATAGACCTCGGCGTAGGGGGTTATGGCTACACCTTC. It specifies CASSIDLGVGGYGYTF.

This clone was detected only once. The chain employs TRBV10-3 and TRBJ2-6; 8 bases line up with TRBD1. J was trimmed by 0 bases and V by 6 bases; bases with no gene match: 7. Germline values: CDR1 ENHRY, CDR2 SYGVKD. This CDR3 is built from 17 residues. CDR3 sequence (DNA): TGTGCCATCAGACCCGGGACAGGAGGCTCTGGGGCCAACGTCCTGACTTTC. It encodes CAIRPGTGGSGANVLTF.

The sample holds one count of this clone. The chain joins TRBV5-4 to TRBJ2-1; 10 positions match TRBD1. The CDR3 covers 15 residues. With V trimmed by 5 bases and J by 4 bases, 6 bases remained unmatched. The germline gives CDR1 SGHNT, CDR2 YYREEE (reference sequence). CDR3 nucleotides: TGTGCCAGCAGTGCAGAGGGACAGGGGTACAATGAGCAGTTCTTC. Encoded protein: CASSAEGQGYNEQFF.

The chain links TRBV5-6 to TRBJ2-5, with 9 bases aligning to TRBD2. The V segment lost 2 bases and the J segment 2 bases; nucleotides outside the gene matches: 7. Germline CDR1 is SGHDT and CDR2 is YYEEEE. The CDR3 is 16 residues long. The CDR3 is CASSLRLAVAQETQYF. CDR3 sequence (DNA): TGTGCCAGCAGCTTACGACTAGCGGTTGCACAAGAGACCCAGTACTTC.

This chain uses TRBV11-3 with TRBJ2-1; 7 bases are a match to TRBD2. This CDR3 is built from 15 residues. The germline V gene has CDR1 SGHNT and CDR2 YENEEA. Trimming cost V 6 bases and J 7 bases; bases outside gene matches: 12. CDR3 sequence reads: CASSLTSAPGNEQFF. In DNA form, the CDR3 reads TGTGCCAGCAGTCTAACTAGCGCGCCAGGGAATGAGCAGTTCTTC. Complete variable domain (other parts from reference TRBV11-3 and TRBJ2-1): EAGVVQSPRYKIIEKKQPVAFWCNPISGHNTLYWYLQNLGQGPELLIRYENEEAVDDSQLPKDRFSAERLKGVDSTLKIQPAELGDSAVYLCASSLTSAPGNEQFFGPGTRLTVL.

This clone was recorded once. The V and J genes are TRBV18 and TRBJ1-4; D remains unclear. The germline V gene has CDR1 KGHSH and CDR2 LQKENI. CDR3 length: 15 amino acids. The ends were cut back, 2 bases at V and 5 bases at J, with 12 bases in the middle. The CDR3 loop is CASSPTEILNEKLFF. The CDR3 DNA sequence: TGTGCCAGCTCACCAACAGAGATCCTCAATGAAAAACTGTTTTTT.

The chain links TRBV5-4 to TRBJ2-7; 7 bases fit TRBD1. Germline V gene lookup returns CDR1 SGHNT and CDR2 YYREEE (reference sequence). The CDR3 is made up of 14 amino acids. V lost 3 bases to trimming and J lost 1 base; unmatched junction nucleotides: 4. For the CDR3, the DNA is TGTGCCAGCAGCTCCGGGACAGAGTCCTACGAGCAGTACTTC. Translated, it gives CASSSGTESYEQYF.

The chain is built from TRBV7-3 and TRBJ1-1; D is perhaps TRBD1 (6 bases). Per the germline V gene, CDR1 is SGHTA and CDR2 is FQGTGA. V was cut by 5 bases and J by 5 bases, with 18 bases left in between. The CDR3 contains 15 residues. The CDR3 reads CASSRLGGAITEAFF. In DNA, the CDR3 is TGTGCCAGCAGCCGCCTGGGGGGGGCGATTACTGAAGCTTTCTTT. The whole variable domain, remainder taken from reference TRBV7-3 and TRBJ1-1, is GAGVSQTPSNKVTEKGKYVELRCDPISGHTALYWYRQSLGQGPEFLIYFQGTGAADDSGLPNDRFFAVRPEGSVSTLKIQRTERGDSAVYLCASSRLGGAITEAFFGQGTRLTVV.

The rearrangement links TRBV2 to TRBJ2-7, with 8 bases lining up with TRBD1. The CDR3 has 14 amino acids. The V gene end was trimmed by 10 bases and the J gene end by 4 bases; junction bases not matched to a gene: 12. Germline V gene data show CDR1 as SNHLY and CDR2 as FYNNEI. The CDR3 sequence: CAIRTRTGIYEQYF. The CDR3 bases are TGTGCCATACGGACGAGGACAGGGATTTACGAGCAGTACTTC.

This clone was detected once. The CDR3 loop reads CASSEAGSSYNEQFF. Written as DNA, the CDR3 is TGCGCCAGCAGTGAGGCGGGGAGCTCCTACAATGAGCAGTTCTTC. The rearrangement joins TRBV10-2 to TRBJ2-1; D is perhaps TRBD2 (6 bases). Germline CDR1 and CDR2: WSHSY and SAAADI. The CDR3 is 15 residues long. V was pared by 2 bases and J by 0 bases, with 8 bases between.

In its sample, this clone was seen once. The CDR3 spells CASSQVWTGGSRGEQFF. The DNA for the CDR3 is TGCGCCAGCAGCCAAGTTTGGACAGGGGGGTCGAGGGGTGAGCAGTTCTTC. The chain recombines TRBV4-1 with TRBJ2-1; 10 positions match TRBD1. Germline values: CDR1 MGHRA, CDR2 YSYEKL. The CDR3 consists of 17 residues. The trim removed 1 base at V and 9 bases at J, leaving 12 bases unmatched.

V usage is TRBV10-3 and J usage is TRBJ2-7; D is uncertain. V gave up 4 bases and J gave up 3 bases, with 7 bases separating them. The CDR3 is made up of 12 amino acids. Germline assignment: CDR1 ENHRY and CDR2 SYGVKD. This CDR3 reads CAISGQNYEQYF. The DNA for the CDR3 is TGTGCCATCAGTGGGCAGAACTACGAGCAGTACTTC.

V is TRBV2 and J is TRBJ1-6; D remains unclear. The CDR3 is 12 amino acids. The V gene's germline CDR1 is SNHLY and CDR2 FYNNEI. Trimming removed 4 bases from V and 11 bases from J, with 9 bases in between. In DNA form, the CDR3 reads TGTGCCAGCAGTGGGAGCACTGCACCCCTCCACTTT. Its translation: CASSGSTAPLHF.

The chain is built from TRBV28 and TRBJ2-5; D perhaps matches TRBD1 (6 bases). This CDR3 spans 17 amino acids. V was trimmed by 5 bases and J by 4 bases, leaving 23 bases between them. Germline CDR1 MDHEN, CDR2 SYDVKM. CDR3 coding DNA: TGTGCCAGCAGTCAACTTACAAAGGACAGTAGAAGAGAGACCCAGTACTTC. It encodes CASSQLTKDSRRETQYF.

The CDR3, as DNA: TGTGCCAGCAGTTACCGGGACAGGGAGTACAGTCAGCCCCAGCATTTT. As protein: CASSYRDREYSQPQHF. The chain employs TRBV6-6 and TRBJ1-5; 9 nucleotides line up with TRBD1. CDR3 size: 16 residues. The germline V gene has CDR1 MNHNY and CDR2 SVGAGI (reference sequence). V was pared by 2 bases and J by 6 bases, with 8 bases of the junction left unmatched.